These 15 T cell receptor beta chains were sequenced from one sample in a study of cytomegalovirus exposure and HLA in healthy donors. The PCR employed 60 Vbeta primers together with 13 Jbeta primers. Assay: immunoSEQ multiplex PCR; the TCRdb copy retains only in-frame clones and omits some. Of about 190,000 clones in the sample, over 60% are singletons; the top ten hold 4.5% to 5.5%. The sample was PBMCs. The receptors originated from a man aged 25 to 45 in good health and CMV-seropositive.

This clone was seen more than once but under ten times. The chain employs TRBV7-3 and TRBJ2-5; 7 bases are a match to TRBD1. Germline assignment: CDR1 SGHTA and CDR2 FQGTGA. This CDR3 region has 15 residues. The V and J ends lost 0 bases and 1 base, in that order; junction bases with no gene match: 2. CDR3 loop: CASSLTGTAQETQYF. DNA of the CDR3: TGTGCCAGCAGCTTAACGGGGACAGCCCAAGAGACCCAGTACTTC.

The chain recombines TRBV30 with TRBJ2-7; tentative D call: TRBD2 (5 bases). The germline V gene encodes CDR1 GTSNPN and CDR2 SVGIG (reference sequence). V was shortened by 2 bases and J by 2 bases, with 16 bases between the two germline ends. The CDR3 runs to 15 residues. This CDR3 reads CAWSPLGVRPYEQYF. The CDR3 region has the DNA TGTGCCTGGAGTCCCCTCGGGGTTCGGCCCTACGAGCAGTACTTC.

For the CDR3, the DNA is TGTGCCAGCAGCTTAGCTCGAGATACGCAGTATTTT. It yields the protein CASSLARDTQYF. The rearrangement links TRBV13 to TRBJ2-3; D gene unclear. Germline CDR1 reads PRHDT; CDR2 reads FYEKMQ (reference sequence). This CDR3 spans 12 amino acids. V lost 1 base and J 5 bases, leaving 4 bases between the germline ends.

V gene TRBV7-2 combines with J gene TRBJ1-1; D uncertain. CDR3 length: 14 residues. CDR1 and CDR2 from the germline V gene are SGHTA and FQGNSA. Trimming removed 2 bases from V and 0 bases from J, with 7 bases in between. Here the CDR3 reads CASSLTLLNTEAFF. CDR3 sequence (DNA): TGTGCCAGCAGCTTAACCCTACTGAACACTGAAGCTTTCTTT.

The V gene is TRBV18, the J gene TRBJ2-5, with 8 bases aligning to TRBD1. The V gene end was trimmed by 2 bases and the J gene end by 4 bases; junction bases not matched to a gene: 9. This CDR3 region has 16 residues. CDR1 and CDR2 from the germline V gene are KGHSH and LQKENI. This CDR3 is CASSPRAQGVGETQYF. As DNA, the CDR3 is TGTGCCAGCTCACCAAGGGCACAGGGGGTTGGAGAGACCCAGTACTTC.

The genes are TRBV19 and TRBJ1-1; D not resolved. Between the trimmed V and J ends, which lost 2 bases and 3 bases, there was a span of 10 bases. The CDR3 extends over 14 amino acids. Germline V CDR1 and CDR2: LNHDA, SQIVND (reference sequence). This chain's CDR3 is CASSIRGMDTEAFF. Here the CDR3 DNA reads TGTGCCAGTAGTATACGGGGTATGGACACTGAAGCTTTCTTT.

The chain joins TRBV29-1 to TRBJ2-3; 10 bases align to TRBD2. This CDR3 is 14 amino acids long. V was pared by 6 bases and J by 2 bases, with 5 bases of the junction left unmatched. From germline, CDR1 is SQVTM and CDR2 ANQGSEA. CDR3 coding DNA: TGCAGCGTGTTAGCGGGGGGCACCACAGATACGCAGTATTTT. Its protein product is CSVLAGGTTDTQYF.

The CDR3 loop is CASSQQTGGGYGYTF. The CDR3 DNA reads TGCGCCAGCAGCCAACAGACAGGGGGCGGATACGGCTACACCTTC. The chain recombines TRBV4-1 with TRBJ1-2; TRBD1 matches at 10 bases. The CDR3 is 15 residues long. The V gene's germline CDR1 is MGHRA and CDR2 YSYEKL. The junction had 8 bases not matched to a gene; V was cut back by 2 bases and J by 8 bases.

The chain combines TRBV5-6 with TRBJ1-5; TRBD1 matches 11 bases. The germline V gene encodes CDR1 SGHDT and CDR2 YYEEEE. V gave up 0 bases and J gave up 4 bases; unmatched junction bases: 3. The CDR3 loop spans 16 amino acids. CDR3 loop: CASSLGGQGGNQPQHF. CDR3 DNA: TGTGCCAGCAGCTTGGGGGGACAGGGGGGTAATCAGCCCCAGCATTTT.

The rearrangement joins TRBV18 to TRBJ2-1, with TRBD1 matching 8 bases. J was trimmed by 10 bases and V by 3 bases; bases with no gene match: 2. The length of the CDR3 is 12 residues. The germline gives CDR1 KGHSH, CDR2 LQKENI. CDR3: CASSPDRGEQFF. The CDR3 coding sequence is TGTGCCAGCTCACCCGACAGGGGCGAGCAGTTCTTC. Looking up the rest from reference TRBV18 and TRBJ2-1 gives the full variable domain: NAGVMQNPRHLVRRRGQEARLRCSPMKGHSHVYWYRQLPEEGLKFMVYLQKENIIDESGMPKERFSAEFPKEGPSILRIQQVVRGDSAAYFCASSPDRGEQFFGPGTRLTVL.

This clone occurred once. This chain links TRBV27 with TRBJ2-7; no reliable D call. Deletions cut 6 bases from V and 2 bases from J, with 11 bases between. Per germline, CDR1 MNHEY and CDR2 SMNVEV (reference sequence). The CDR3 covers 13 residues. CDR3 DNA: TGTGCCAGCAGCGACCATGCGGCCTACGAGCAGTACTTC. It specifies CASSDHAAYEQYF.

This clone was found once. CDR3 nucleotide sequence: TGTGCCAGCTCGCCTCCCGGGTCCAATCGGCGCAATGAGCAGTTCTTC. Its translation: CASSPPGSNRRNEQFF. This chain uses TRBV18 with TRBJ2-1; no clear D gene. The germline gives CDR1 KGHSH, CDR2 LQKENI. The CDR3 totals 16 residues. Trimming left V 6 bases short and J 6 bases short, with 21 bases between. Using reference TRBV18 and TRBJ2-1 for the parts outside the CDR3, the full variable domain is NAGVMQNPRHLVRRRGQEARLRCSPMKGHSHVYWYRQLPEEGLKFMVYLQKENIIDESGMPKERFSAEFPKEGPSILRIQQVVRGDSAAYFCASSPPGSNRRNEQFFGPGTRLTVL.

The CDR3 protein is CASSIGQGAGNSPLHF. For the CDR3, the DNA is TGTGCCAGCAGCATCGGACAGGGGGCCGGCAATTCACCCCTCCACTTT. The V gene is TRBV7-9, the J gene TRBJ1-6; TRBD1 aligns across 11 bases. This CDR3 is 16 amino acids long. After removal of 5 bases from V and 7 bases from J, the junction contained 7 bases not matched to a gene. Germline V CDR1 and CDR2: SEHNR, FQNEAQ (reference sequence).

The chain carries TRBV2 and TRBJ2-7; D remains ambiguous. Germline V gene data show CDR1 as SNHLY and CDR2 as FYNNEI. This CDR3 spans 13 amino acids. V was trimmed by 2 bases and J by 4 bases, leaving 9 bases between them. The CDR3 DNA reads TGTGCCAGCAGTGAAACGCAGTCTTACGAGCAGTACTTC. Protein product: CASSETQSYEQYF. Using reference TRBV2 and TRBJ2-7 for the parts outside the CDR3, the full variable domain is EPEVTQTPSHQVTQMGQEVILRCVPISNHLYFYWYRQILGQKVEFLVSFYNNEISEKSEIFDDQFSVERPDGSNFTLKIRSTKLEDSAMYFCASSETQSYEQYFGPGTRLTVT.

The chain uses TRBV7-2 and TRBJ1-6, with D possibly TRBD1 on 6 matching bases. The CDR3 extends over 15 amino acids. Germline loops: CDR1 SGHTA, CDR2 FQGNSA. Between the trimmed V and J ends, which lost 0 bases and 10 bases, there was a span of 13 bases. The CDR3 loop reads CASSLAGGRRSPLHF. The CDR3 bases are TGTGCCAGCAGCTTAGCGGGGGGGCGTAGGTCACCCCTCCACTTT.